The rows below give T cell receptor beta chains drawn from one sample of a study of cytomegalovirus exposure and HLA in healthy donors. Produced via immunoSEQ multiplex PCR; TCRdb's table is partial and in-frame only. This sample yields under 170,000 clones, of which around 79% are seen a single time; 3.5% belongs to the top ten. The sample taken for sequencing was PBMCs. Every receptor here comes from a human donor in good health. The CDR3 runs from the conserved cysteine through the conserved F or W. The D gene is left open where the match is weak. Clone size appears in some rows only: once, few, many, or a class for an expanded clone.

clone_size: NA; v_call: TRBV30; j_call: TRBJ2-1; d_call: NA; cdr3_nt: TGTGCCTGGAGTCTCGCTAGCGCAGGTTCGTTCTTC; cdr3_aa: CAWSLASAGSFF
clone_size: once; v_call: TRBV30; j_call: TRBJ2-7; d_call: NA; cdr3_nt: TGTGCCTGGAGTGCACCCCCTTTGGAGGGCTTGTACTTC; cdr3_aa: CAWSAPPLEGLYF
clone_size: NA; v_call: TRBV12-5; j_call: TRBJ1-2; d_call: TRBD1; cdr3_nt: TGTGCTAGTGGGTCGGGACAGGCGGAAGAAAGCTACACCTTC; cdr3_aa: CASGSGQAEESYTF
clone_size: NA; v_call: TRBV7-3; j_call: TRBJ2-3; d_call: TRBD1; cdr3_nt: TGTGCCAGCAGCCCGACAGGGGTAGACACAGATACGCAGTATTTT; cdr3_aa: CASSPTGVDTDTQYF
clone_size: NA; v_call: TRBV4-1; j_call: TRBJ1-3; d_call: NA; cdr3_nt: TGCGCCAGCAGCCCCGGGTTCCTCTCTGGAAACACCATATATTTT; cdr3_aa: CASSPGFLSGNTIYF
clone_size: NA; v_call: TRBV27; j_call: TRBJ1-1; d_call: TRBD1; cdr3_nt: TGTGCCAGCAGTTTGAGGGGGCTATGGAACACTGAAGCTTTCTTT; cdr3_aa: CASSLRGLWNTEAFF
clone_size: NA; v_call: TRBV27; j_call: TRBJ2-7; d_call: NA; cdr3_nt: TGTGCCAGCAGTGACAGGAGCTTCTACGAGCAGTACTTC; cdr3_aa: CASSDRSFYEQYF
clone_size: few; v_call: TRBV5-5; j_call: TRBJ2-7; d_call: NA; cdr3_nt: TGTGCCAGCAGCGCTCAAAGAAGCCCCTACGAGCAGTACTTC; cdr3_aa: CASSAQRSPYEQYF
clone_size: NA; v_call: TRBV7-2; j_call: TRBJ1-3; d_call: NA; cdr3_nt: TGTGCCAGCAGCTTAGTTGACAGGGGAAACACCATATATTTT; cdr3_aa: CASSLVDRGNTIYF
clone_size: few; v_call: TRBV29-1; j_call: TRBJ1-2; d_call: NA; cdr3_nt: TGCAGCGTTTTTCGGGTGGACTATGGCTACACCTTC; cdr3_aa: CSVFRVDYGYTF
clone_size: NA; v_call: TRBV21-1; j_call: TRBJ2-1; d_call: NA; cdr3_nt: TGTGCCAGCAGCAAAGGGCTAGTTATCCATGAGCAGTTCTTC; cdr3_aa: CASSKGLVIHEQFF
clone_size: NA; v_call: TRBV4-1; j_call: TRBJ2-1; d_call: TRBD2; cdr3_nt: TGCGCCAGCAGCCAACCAACCGGGAGGAATGAGCAGTTCTTC; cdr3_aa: CASSQPTGRNEQFF
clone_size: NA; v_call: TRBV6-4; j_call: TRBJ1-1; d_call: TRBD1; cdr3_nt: TGTGCCAGCAGTGAAGGAAACAGGGGAAAGACTGAAGCTTTCTTT; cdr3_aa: CASSEGNRGKTEAFF
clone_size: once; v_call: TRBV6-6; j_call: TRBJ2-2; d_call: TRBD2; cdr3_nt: TGTGCCAGCTGTAGCGGGTTCACCGGGGAGCTGTTTTTT; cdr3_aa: CASCSGFTGELFF
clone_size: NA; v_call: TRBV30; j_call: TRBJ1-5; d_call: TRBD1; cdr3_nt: TGTGCCTGGAGTGACGGGACAGGGATTCAGCCCCAGCATTTT; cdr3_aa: CAWSDGTGIQPQHF
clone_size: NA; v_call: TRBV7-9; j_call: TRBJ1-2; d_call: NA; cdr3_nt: TGTGCCAGCAGCTCCACGGGGGAGTTTTATGGCTACACCTTC; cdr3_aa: CASSSTGEFYGYTF
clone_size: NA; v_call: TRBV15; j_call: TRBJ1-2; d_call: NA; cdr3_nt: TGTGCCACCAGCAGAGAAGGGAGGGACGCAGATGGCTACACCTTC; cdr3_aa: CATSREGRDADGYTF
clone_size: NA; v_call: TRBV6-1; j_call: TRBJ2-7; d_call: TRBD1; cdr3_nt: TGTGCCAGCAGTGAGTGGGACAGGGAGCTTTTTTCCTACGAGCAGTACTTC; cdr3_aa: CASSEWDRELFSYEQYF
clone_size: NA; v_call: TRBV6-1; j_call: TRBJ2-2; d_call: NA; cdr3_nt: TGTGCCAGCAGTGCTCTACCGGGCACCGGGGAGCTGTTTTTT; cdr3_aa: CASSALPGTGELFF
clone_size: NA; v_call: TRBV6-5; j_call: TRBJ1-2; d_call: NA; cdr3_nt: TGTGCCAGCAGTTATTCGGGGAGGGACTATGGCTACACCTTC; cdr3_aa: CASSYSGRDYGYTF
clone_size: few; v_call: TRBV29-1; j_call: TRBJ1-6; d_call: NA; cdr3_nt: TGCAGCGTTGAGGGAGGACGGGGGTATTCACCCCTCCACTTT; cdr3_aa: CSVEGGRGYSPLHF
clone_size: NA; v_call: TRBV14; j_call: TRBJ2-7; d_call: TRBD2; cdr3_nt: TGTGCCAGCAGCCCCGGACTAGCTGAGCAGTACTTC; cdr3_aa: CASSPGLAEQYF
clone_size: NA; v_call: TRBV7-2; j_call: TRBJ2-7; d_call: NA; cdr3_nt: TGTGCCAGCAGCTTAGCACAAGAAGGGAGGTACGAGCAGTACTTC; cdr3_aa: CASSLAQEGRYEQYF
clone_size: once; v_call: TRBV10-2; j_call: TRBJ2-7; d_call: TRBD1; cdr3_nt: TGCGCCAGCAGAAGGGACAGGGGGTCCGAGCAGTACTTC; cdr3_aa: CASRRDRGSEQYF